This TCR beta chain came from a study of long-term antiretroviral therapy in people with HIV. Study results and caveats: The clones with expansion before ART were dominant in the repertoire at all time points.

Worth noting for this clone: Its specificity is unknown.

Germline values: CDR1 SGHNT, CDR2 YENEEA. The ends were cut back, 4 bases at V and 1 base at J, with 4 bases in the middle. The CDR3 is 13 residues long. The immunoSEQ assay was v3.0, run at survey level. Profiling relied on immunoSEQ multiplex PCR, and the TCRdb table lists in-frame clones only, not all of them. In the table there are 25,000 to 35,000 clones, approximately 88% of which are singletons. Every one of the donors gave at least one pre-ART PBMC sample and at least two post-ART PBMC samples. The genes are TRBV11-3 and TRBJ2-2; unclear D gene. The sample was unsorted PBMCs, taken 2.7 to 2.8 years after starting antiretroviral therapy. This clonotype was obtained from a man aged 25-45 years with HIV. CDR3 in amino acids: CASSSENTGELFF. For the CDR3, the DNA is TGTGCCAGCAGCTCCGAGAACACCGGGGAGCTGTTTTTT.